The T cell receptor beta chain under discussion was sequenced for a study of cytomegalovirus exposure and HLA in healthy donors. Study outcomes and limitations: A highly shared variant cluster was judged a likely technical artifact. A further, later analysis showed that HLA-associated TCR beta chains (compared with equally common others) were more clonally expanded.

The PCR used 60 Vbeta and 13 Jbeta primers. Assay: immunoSEQ multiplex PCR; the TCRdb copy retains only in-frame clones and omits some. The table records 150,000 to 200,000 clones, about 80% of them present only once. As for this clone: Its antigen is undetermined.

Trimming stripped 4 bases from V and 7 bases from J, with 19 bases between. CDR1 is LNHDA and CDR2 is SQIVND in the germline V gene (reference sequence). The CDR3 has 16 residues. The chain joins TRBV19 to TRBJ1-4; maybe TRBD1 (5 bases). The specimen was PBMCs. The sequence came from a man aged 30-40 years in good health and CMV-seropositive. CDR3 sequence: CASSRGGREEGEKLFF. In DNA, the CDR3 is TGTGCCAGTAGTAGGGGGGGACGGGAAGAGGGTGAAAAACTGTTTTTT.